This T cell receptor (beta chain) was sequenced in a study of cytomegalovirus exposure and HLA in healthy donors. This clone was observed once. Produced via immunoSEQ multiplex PCR; TCRdb's table is partial and in-frame only. The top ten clones hold roughly 3% of a sample with more than 150,000 clones, more than 75% of them seen once. Between the trimmed V and J ends, which lost 3 bases and 2 bases, there was a span of 9 bases. The germline V gene has CDR1 SQVTM and CDR2 ANQGSEA. This CDR3 is 13 amino acids long. V and J are TRBV29-1 and TRBJ2-3, with D perhaps TRBD1 (6 bases). The TCR was taken from a man between 18 and 35 years old in good health and CMV-seronegative. Specimen: PBMCs. CDR3 region: CSVDRTVTDTQYF. In DNA form, the CDR3 reads TGCAGCGTTGACCGGACAGTCACAGATACGCAGTATTTT.